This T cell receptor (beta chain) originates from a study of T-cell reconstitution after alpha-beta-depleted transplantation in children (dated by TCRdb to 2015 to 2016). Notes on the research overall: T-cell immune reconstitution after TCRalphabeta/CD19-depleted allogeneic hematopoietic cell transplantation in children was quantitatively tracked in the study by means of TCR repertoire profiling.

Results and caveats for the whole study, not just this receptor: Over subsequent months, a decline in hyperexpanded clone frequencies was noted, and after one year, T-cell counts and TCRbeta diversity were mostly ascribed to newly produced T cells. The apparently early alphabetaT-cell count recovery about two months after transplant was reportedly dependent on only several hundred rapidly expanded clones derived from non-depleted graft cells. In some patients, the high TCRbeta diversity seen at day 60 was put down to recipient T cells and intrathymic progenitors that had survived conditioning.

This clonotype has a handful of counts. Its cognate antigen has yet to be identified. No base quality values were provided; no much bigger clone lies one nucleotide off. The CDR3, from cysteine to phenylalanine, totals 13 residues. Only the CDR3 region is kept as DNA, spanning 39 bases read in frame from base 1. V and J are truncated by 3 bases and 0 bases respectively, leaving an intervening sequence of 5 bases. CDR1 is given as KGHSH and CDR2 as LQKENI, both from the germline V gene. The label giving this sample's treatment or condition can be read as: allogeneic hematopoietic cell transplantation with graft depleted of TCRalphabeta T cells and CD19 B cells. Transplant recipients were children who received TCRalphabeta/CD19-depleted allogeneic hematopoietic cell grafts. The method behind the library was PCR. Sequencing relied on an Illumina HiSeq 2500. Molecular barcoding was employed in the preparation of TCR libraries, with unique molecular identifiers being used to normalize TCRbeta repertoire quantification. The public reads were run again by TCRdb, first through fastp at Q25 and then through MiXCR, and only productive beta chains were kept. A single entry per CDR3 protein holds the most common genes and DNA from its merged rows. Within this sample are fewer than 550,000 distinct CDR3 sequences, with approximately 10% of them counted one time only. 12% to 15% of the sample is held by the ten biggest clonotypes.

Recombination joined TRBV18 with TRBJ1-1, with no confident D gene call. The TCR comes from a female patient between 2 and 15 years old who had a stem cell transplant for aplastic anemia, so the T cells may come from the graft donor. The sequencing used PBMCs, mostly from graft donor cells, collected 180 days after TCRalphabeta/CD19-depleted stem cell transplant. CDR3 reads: CASSPHMNTEAFF. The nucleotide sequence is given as TGTGCCAGCTCACCTCACATGAACACTGAAGCTTTCTTT.